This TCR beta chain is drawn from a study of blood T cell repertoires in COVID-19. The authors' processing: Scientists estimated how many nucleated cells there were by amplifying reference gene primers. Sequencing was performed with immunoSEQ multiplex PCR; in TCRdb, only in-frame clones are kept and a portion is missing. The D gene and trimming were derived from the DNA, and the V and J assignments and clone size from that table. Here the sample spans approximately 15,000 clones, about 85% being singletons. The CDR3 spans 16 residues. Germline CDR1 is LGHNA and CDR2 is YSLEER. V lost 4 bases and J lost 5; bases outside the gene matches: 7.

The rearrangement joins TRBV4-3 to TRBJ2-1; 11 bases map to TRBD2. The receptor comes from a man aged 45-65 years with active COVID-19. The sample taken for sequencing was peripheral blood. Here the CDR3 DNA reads TGCGCCAGCAGCCCTCGCACTAGCGGGAGTAACAATGAGCAGTTCTTC. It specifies CASSPRTSGSNNEQFF.